This TCR beta chain comes out of a study of control samples from healthy donors and cancer patients. This clone was detected only once. Trimming took 7 bases from V and 3 from J, leaving 16 bases between them. The CDR3 runs to 15 residues. CDR1 is MNHEY, CDR2 SMNVEV, per germline (reference sequence). Clones were sequenced by immunoSEQ multiplex PCR, and TCRdb holds only the in-frame ones, with some missing. The table records 170,000 or so clones, approximately 92% of them present only once. This chain links TRBV27 with TRBJ2-4; D is unresolved. The specimen was blood. This sequence originates from a man younger than 35 in good health. The CDR3 spells CASTFMGLLKNIQYF. The CDR3 bases are TGTGCCAGCACCTTTATGGGCCTACTCAAAAACATTCAGTACTTC.